These T cell receptor beta chains were read from a single sample in a study of blood T cell repertoires in COVID-19. Data came from immunoSEQ multiplex PCR; TCRdb stores just in-frame clones and leaves some out. This table holds 200,000 to 250,000 clones, roughly 80% found once. Sample: peripheral blood. The receptors originated from a woman older than 75 with acute or convalescent COVID-19. Each CDR3 is given with its conserved first and last residue. Fields, in order: D gene, clone size, V gene, J gene, CDR3 DNA, CDR3 protein. A D gene is named only where the DNA matches it firmly. Not every row has a clone size; where given, it reads once, few, many or a size class.

NA,NA,TRBV9,TRBJ2-1,TGTGCCAGCAGCGCCCGGCCGTCAGGGGCCCTGTACAATGAGCAGTTCTTC,CASSARPSGALYNEQFF
NA,NA,TRBV5-6,TRBJ1-6,TGTGCCAGCAGTGTCAGCTATAATTCACCCCTCCACTTT,CASSVSYNSPLHF
NA,NA,TRBV6-1,TRBJ1-1,TGTGCCAGCAGTGAAAATCCCTTCACTGAAGCTTTCTTT,CASSENPFTEAFF
TRBD2,few,TRBV19,TRBJ2-1,TGTGCCAGTAGGGATTGGGGAGGGATCAATGAGCAGTTCTTC,CASRDWGGINEQFF
NA,NA,TRBV19,TRBJ1-2,TGTGCCAGTAGTAATCAGGGCATAATTTATGGCTACACCTTC,CASSNQGIIYGYTF
NA,NA,TRBV27,TRBJ2-6,TGTGCCAGCAGTTTTTGGGCAGCCGGGGCCAACGTCCTGACTTTC,CASSFWAAGANVLTF
NA,NA,TRBV11-3,TRBJ1-4,TGTGCCAGCAGCTTACTGGGGGGGACGACTGAAAAACTGTTTTTT,CASSLLGGTTEKLFF
NA,few,TRBV11-3,TRBJ1-2,TGTGCCAGCAGCTCCGGACAGAGGTATGGCTACACCTTC,CASSSGQRYGYTF
TRBD2,NA,TRBV3-1/TRBV3-2,TRBJ2-3,TGTGCCAGCAGTCGACTAGCGGCAACAGATACGCAGTATTTT,CASSRLAATDTQYF
NA,few,TRBV19,TRBJ1-5,TGTGCCAGTAGTATAAGTGAGAGTCAGCCCCAGCATTTT,CASSISESQPQHF
TRBD1,NA,TRBV9,TRBJ2-5,TGTGCCAGCAGCGCGTTACCCGGGACAGGGGAGACCCAGTACTTC,CASSALPGTGETQYF
TRBD1,NA,TRBV4-1,TRBJ2-3,TGCGCCAGCAGCCGAACAGGGGAATCGGGAACAGATACGCAGTATTTT,CASSRTGESGTDTQYF
TRBD2,NA,TRBV19,TRBJ2-1,TGTGCCAGTAGTTTGGGACTAGATTCCAATGAGCAGTTCTTC,CASSLGLDSNEQFF
TRBD2,once,TRBV19,TRBJ2-5,TGTGCCAGTAGCCCGGGACTAGCGAGGGGGATGCAAGAGACCCAGTACTTC,CASSPGLARGMQETQYF
NA,NA,TRBV18,TRBJ2-1,TGTGCCAGCTCACCACCCGCAGGGCTGGGCAATGAGCAGTTCTTC,CASSPPAGLGNEQFF
NA,NA,TRBV30,TRBJ1-1,TGTGCCCATACTGGACAGACGAACACTGAAGCTTTCTTT,CAHTGQTNTEAFF
TRBD2,once,TRBV18,TRBJ2-3,TGTGCCAGCTCAAGATCCGGGACTAGCGCGCCCAACACAGATACGCAGTATTTT,CASSRSGTSAPNTDTQYF
TRBD1,NA,TRBV9,TRBJ2-3,TGTGCCAGCAGCCCCCGACAGGGATTCACAGATACGCAGTATTTT,CASSPRQGFTDTQYF
TRBD1,NA,TRBV14,TRBJ1-4,TGTGCCAGCAGCCAATCCGGGACAGGGGAAAAACTGTTTTTT,CASSQSGTGEKLFF
TRBD1,NA,TRBV5-1,TRBJ1-1,TGCGCCAGCAGCTCGGGAGCAGGGGGCGCGGGCACTGAAGCTTTCTTT,CASSSGAGGAGTEAFF
TRBD1,NA,TRBV19,TRBJ2-7,TGTGCCAGTAGTACAACAGGGGCGATTTACGAGCAGTACTTC,CASSTTGAIYEQYF
NA,few,TRBV21-1,TRBJ1-1,TGTGCCAGCATCAAATTGACAGCAAACACTGAAGCTTTCTTT,CASIKLTANTEAFF
NA,NA,TRBV14,TRBJ1-1,TGTGCCAGCAGCCCTCAGATGAACACTGAAGCTTTCTTT,CASSPQMNTEAFF
NA,NA,TRBV11-3,TRBJ1-1,TGTGCCAGCAGCTTAACCCAAGCTAACACTGAAGCTTTCTTT,CASSLTQANTEAFF
TRBD2,NA,TRBV6-6,TRBJ2-7,TGTGCCAGCAGTTACGGGGGGGGAGCGAACGAGCAGTACTTC,CASSYGGGANEQYF
NA,NA,TRBV11-3,TRBJ1-5,TGTGCCAGCAGCCGGGAGGACAGAAAATCGAATAGCAATCAGCCCCAGCATTTT,CASSREDRKSNSNQPQHF
NA,NA,TRBV7-9,TRBJ2-3,TGTGCCAGCAGCTACGGGGCAGGGGGGAGCACAGATACGCAGTATTTT,CASSYGAGGSTDTQYF
TRBD1,NA,TRBV2,TRBJ2-7,TGTGCCAGCAGTGCTGGGACAGGCGAGCAGTACTTC,CASSAGTGEQYF
NA,many,TRBV4-1,TRBJ1-6,TGCGCCAGCAGCCAAGGTCCCCAGGGAGGTGGAAATAATTCACCCCTCCACTTT,CASSQGPQGGGNNSPLHF
TRBD1,NA,TRBV27,TRBJ1-2,TGTGCCAGCAGTCCCGGGACAGCGGGCCGTGAGGGCTACACCTTC,CASSPGTAGREGYTF
TRBD2,NA,TRBV7-3,TRBJ2-5,TGTGCCAGCAGCTTTAGCGGGGGCCAGGGGGAGACCCAGTACTTC,CASSFSGGQGETQYF
TRBD1,NA,TRBV6-2/TRBV6-3,TRBJ2-7,TGTGCCAGCAGTTACTCGACAGGGGTGGCGGGTCGGCACGAGCAGTACTTC,CASSYSTGVAGRHEQYF
TRBD1,NA,TRBV28,TRBJ1-1,TGTGCCAGCAGTTTAGGTGTGCGGGACAGGGACCCCCGGTTGAACACTGAAGCTTTCTTT,CASSLGVRDRDPRLNTEAFF
NA,once,TRBV21-1,TRBJ1-3,TGTGCCAGCAGCAACGGACAGTCGTACACCATATATTTT,CASSNGQSYTIYF
NA,NA,TRBV13,TRBJ2-3,TGTGCCAGCAGCTTAGGGACTTGGATGGATACGCAGTATTTT,CASSLGTWMDTQYF
TRBD1,NA,TRBV3-1/TRBV3-2,TRBJ2-1,TGTGCCAGCAGCCCCGGACAGGGCGCCTACAATGAGCAGTTCTTC,CASSPGQGAYNEQFF
NA,NA,TRBV19,TRBJ2-5,TGTGCCAGTAGTATCGCTACAGGGATAGAAGAGACCCAGTACTTC,CASSIATGIEETQYF
NA,NA,TRBV5-5,TRBJ2-1,TGTGCCAGCAGCTTCGCGGCAGGGGCGCGCTCCTACAATGAGCAGTTCTTC,CASSFAAGARSYNEQFF
NA,few,TRBV5-8,TRBJ2-7,TGTGCCAGCAACCTGGCACAGCCCCACTTC,CASNLAQPHF
NA,NA,TRBV18,TRBJ2-3,TGTGCCAGCTCAACAGGGGCCTCTGGACTAGCCTCAGATACGCAGTATTTT,CASSTGASGLASDTQYF
TRBD2,NA,TRBV18,TRBJ2-2,TGTGCCAGCTCACCATTGGGAGGGACGAACACCGGGGAGCTGTTTTTT,CASSPLGGTNTGELFF
TRBD1,NA,TRBV2,TRBJ2-7,TGTGCCAGCAGTGAACAGGGACAGGGGGTGGACGAGCAGTACTTC,CASSEQGQGVDEQYF
NA,few,TRBV27,TRBJ2-7,TGTGCCAGCAGGAAGCAGGGGGAGGTCTACGAGCAGTACTTC,CASRKQGEVYEQYF
NA,NA,TRBV15,TRBJ1-5,TGTGCCACCAGCAGAGAGAGGACACATTCCGGGCAGCCCCAGCATTTT,CATSRERTHSGQPQHF
NA,NA,TRBV19,TRBJ1-3,TGTGCCAGTAGTATAGCTGCAGTCTCTGGAAACACCATATATTTT,CASSIAAVSGNTIYF
TRBD1,NA,TRBV7-2,TRBJ2-1,TGTGCCAGCACCTTCGAGGACAGGGGGAATGAGCAGTTCTTC,CASTFEDRGNEQFF
TRBD1,NA,TRBV6-2/TRBV6-3,TRBJ1-1,TGTGCCAGCAGTTCCTCAGGGGGCAGGGACACTGAAGCTTTCTTT,CASSSSGGRDTEAFF
NA,NA,TRBV11-2,TRBJ1-1,TGTGCCAGCGGATCGGTGCGGGGACGGAACACTGAAGCTTTCTTT,CASGSVRGRNTEAFF
NA,NA,TRBV29-1,TRBJ2-3,TGCAGCGTTGTCCGGACCCTCGGACAGAAGCAGTATTTT,CSVVRTLGQKQYF
NA,NA,TRBV29-1,TRBJ1-1,TGCAGCGGGAGTACAGGGACGTACACTGAAGCTTTCTTT,CSGSTGTYTEAFF
NA,once,TRBV6-5,TRBJ1-1,TGTGCCAGCAGCTCTCAAGGGAGGGGAGCTTTCTTT,CASSSQGRGAFF
NA,NA,TRBV30,TRBJ1-2,TGTGCCTGGAGAGACAGGAGCTATGGCTACACCTTC,CAWRDRSYGYTF
NA,NA,TRBV7-9,TRBJ1-1,TGTGCCATCGAACTTGTTTCGAACACTGAAGCTTTCTTT,CAIELVSNTEAFF
NA,NA,TRBV21-1,TRBJ2-7,TGTGCCAGCAGCAGAAGTCGGGACAGGAACTACGAGCAGTACTTC,CASSRSRDRNYEQYF
TRBD1,few,TRBV23-1,TRBJ1-5,TGCGCCATCCAGGGGGTAGATCAGCCCCAGCATTTT,CAIQGVDQPQHF